This T cell receptor (beta chain) was sequenced in a study of identical twins. Regarding the study as a whole: In drawing conclusions, the study used cross-sectional statistical analysis and did not follow the same donors. Twin-shared out-of-frame alpha sequences showed excess low generation probability. Out-of-frame beta chain sequences displayed weaker excess sharing between twins.

TCRdb processed the 5' RACE reads anew with MiXCR; each CDR3 protein has one entry. The sample lists 540,000 or so distinct CDR3 sequences, about 20% occurring once. CDR3 length: 15 residues. The V and J ends lost 4 bases and 8 bases respectively, with 23 bases between them. Germline V gene data show CDR1 as SQVTM and CDR2 as ANQGSEA. This clonotype has only a few counts. The antigen is undetermined. This same sample was also part of a study on yellow fever vaccine responses in identical twins. That study adds: Twins reportedly appeared to share part of their vaccine T cell response while keeping part individual.

The gene calls are TRBV29-1 and TRBJ1-2; D call uncertain. The sequence derives from a woman between 18 and 29 years old in good health. The sequenced material came from CD4+ T cells sorted from blood. The CDR3 loop reads CSVALTGSSGGGYTF. The CDR3 DNA follows: TGCAGCGTTGCCCTCACGGGGTCCTCTGGAGGAGGCTACACCTTC. The entire variable domain, with the rest obtained from reference TRBV29-1 and TRBJ1-2, is as follows: SAVISQKPSRDICQRGTSLTIQCQVDSQVTMMFWYRQQPGQSLTLIATANQGSEATYESGFVIDKFPISRPNLTFSTLTVSNMSPEDSSIYLCSVALTGSSGGGYTFGSGTRLTVV.